These 3 T cell receptor beta chains were all obtained from the same sample, sequenced in a study of vaccination effects on CD4 cells after COVID-19. The repertoire was sequenced with immunoSEQ multiplex PCR; TCRdb's copy has only in-frame clones and lacks some. This table holds about 72,000 clones, 75% to 85% found once. Antigen-specific CD4+ T cells were expanded with viral peptide pools in the ViraFEST assay before sequencing. Culturing for roughly 9 days preceded CD4+ T cell isolation. Everyone in the study got two shots of either the BNT162b2 or mRNA-1273 vaccine. These receptors have no known antigen. The sample consisted of CD4+ T cells from PBMCs cultured with HCoV-229E spike peptides, taken after COVID-19 vaccination. These TCRs come from a human donor who received a COVID-19 vaccine.

The rearrangement uses TRBV19 and TRBJ2-3; 7 nucleotides align to TRBD2. Germline V gene data show CDR1 as LNHDA and CDR2 as SQIVND (reference sequence). Germline trimming cut 4 bases from V and 0 bases from J; bases unmatched to any gene: 4. The CDR3 is 15 amino acids. CDR3 nucleotides: TGTGCCAGTAGTACTAGCGGAACTAGCACAGATACGCAGTATTTT. It encodes CASSTSGTSTDTQYF.

The chain employs TRBV12-5 and TRBJ2-2; TRBD1 is a possible D gene (6 bases). This CDR3 comprises 15 residues. From germline, CDR1 is LGHNT and CDR2 FRNRAP. V was pared by 0 bases and J by 3 bases, with 8 bases between. The CDR3, as DNA: TGTGCTAGTGGTTTGGTGGGACACTACACCGGGGAGCTGTTTTTT. Protein product: CASGLVGHYTGELFF.

The chain has TRBV15 and TRBJ2-5; no clear D gene. The CDR3 runs to 15 residues. The germline V gene has CDR1 LNHNV and CDR2 YYDKDF (reference sequence). The ends were cut back, 0 bases at V and 2 bases at J, with 10 bases in the middle. This CDR3 is CATSRDHSGQETQYF. As DNA, the CDR3 is TGTGCCACCAGCAGAGATCATTCAGGTCAAGAGACCCAGTACTTC.